The 23 T cell receptor beta chains below come from one sample, sequenced in a study of T cell responses to AZD1222 COVID-19 vaccine (dated by TCRdb to the early 2020s). The method behind the library was the immunoSEQ multiplex PCR assay. The table comes from immuneACCESS by way of TCRdb, which keeps in-frame sequences with V and J called. Part of the clones is missing from these tables; in studies checked, under half for an unresolved V gene and the rest for unknown reasons. This sample lists 200,000 or so clones; 75% to 90% were detected once. The ten largest make up about 3% of the sample. The label giving this sample's time point can be read as: baseline before first vaccination. In the paper's terms, the treatment or condition label means: meningococcal conjugate vaccine given as trial control. This specimen consisted of peripheral blood, obtained on day 0 of MenACWY control vaccination. Every receptor here comes from an adult in good health.

This chain joins TRBV3-1 (or the pseudogene TRBV3-2) and TRBJ1-2; D is perhaps TRBD1 (5 bases). The CDR3 spans 19 residues. V gave up 4 bases and J gave up 0 bases, with 24 bases separating them. The germline V gene has CDR1 LGHDT and CDR2 YNNKEL (reference sequence). CDR3 amino acids: CASSPPFQRPGNPNYGYTF. As DNA, the CDR3 is TGTGCCAGCAGCCCTCCATTTCAAAGGCCAGGGAATCCTAACTATGGCTACACCTTC.

The chain couples TRBV9 to TRBJ1-2; 8 nucleotides match TRBD1. V gave up 3 bases and J gave up 6 bases; unmatched junction bases: 7. The length of the CDR3 is 14 residues. Germline assignment: CDR1 SGDLS and CDR2 YYNGEE. The chain's CDR3 is CASSAQGASHGYTF. The CDR3 DNA sequence: TGTGCCAGCAGCGCGCAGGGGGCATCTCATGGCTACACCTTC.

The rearrangement links TRBV28 to TRBJ2-7, with D unresolved. The CDR3 totals 14 residues. The germline CDR1 and CDR2 sequences are MDHEN and SYDVKM. Trimming removed 2 bases from V and 4 bases from J, with 12 bases in between. The CDR3 coding sequence is TGTGCCAGCAGTTTACTCGTCCCCCTTTACGAGCAGTACTTC. The encoded protein is CASSLLVPLYEQYF.

The gene calls are TRBV6-1 and TRBJ1-2; D may be TRBD1 (5 bases). Deletions cut 1 base from V and 5 bases from J, with 8 bases between. The germline CDR1 and CDR2 sequences are MNHNS and SASEGT. CDR3 length: 13 amino acids. CDR3 nucleotides: TGTGCCAGCAGTGAAGTGGGGGGTTATGGCTACACCTTC. Encoded protein: CASSEVGGYGYTF.

This chain joins TRBV9 and TRBJ2-3, with D tentatively TRBD1 (5 bases). V was shortened by 0 bases and J by 4 bases, with 15 bases between the two germline ends. The CDR3 is 16 amino acids. Germline CDR1 is SGDLS and CDR2 is YYNGEE. The CDR3: CASSVGGQPTADTQYF. Here the CDR3 DNA reads TGTGCCAGCAGCGTAGGGGGCCAGCCAACCGCAGATACGCAGTATTTT.

This clone occurred a few times. V usage is TRBV7-9 and J usage is TRBJ2-5, with 15 bases matching TRBD2. Germline V lookup: CDR1 SEHNR, CDR2 FQNEAQ (reference sequence). The CDR3 has 16 residues. With 5 bases clipped from V and 3 bases from J, the junction kept 4 bases outside the gene matches. DNA of the CDR3: TGTGCCAGCAGCCTAGGGACTAGCGGGGGGAAAGAGACCCAGTACTTC. Protein: CASSLGTSGGKETQYF.

The chain is built from TRBV11-1 and TRBJ2-1; 9 bases are a match to TRBD2. The CDR3 sequence is 15 residues long. The germline CDR1 and CDR2 sequences are SGHAT and FQDESV (reference sequence). J lost 7 bases, V lost 5 bases, and 9 bases had no gene match. CDR3 loop: CASSPPGLARNEQFF. CDR3 DNA sequence: TGTGCCAGCAGCCCTCCGGGACTAGCACGTAATGAGCAGTTCTTC.

The chain is built from TRBV7-9 and TRBJ2-7, with a tentative D call TRBD1 (5 bases). V lost 5 bases and J lost 2, with 19 bases in between. CDR3 length equals 16 residues. Per germline, CDR1 SEHNR and CDR2 FQNEAQ (reference sequence). In DNA, the CDR3 is TGTGCCAGCAGCCGGGTGGGGCAGACGATAACCTACGAGCAGTACTTC. Protein sequence: CASSRVGQTITYEQYF.

Only one count was recorded for this clone. The rearrangement joins TRBV12-3 or TRBV12-4 to TRBJ1-3; D not certain. Trimming shortened V by 3 bases and J by 2 bases, and 5 bases separated the two germline ends. The CDR3 sequence is 13 residues long. The chain's CDR3 is CASSLAAGNTIYF. CDR3 nucleotide sequence: TGTGCCAGCAGTTTGGCTGCTGGAAACACCATATATTTT.

This clone was seen more than once but under ten times. The chain recombines TRBV2 with TRBJ1-6, with D perhaps TRBD1 (5 bases). The V end lost 9 bases, the J end lost 9 bases, and 15 bases lay between the germline ends. CDR1 and CDR2 (germline): SNHLY, FYNNEI. The CDR3 totals 13 residues. CDR3 residues: CASTYNGGSPLHF. CDR3 bases: TGTGCCAGTACCTACAATGGGGGTTCACCCCTCCACTTT.

The chain couples TRBV11-2 to TRBJ2-7; TRBD2 might be the D (5 bases). This CDR3 comprises 15 residues. Trimming took off 3 bases at V and 3 bases at J, with 15 bases between the two ends. Germline CDR1 is SGHAT and CDR2 is FQNNGV. The chain's CDR3 is CASSFPSSGVYEQYF. DNA for the CDR3: TGTGCCAGCAGCTTTCCTAGCTCCGGGGTCTACGAGCAGTACTTC.

V usage is TRBV5-8 and J usage is TRBJ2-7; unclear D gene. V gave up 1 base and J gave up 7 bases, with 12 bases separating them. Germline CDR1 SGHTS, CDR2 YDEGEE. The CDR3 runs 13 residues. The CDR3 DNA follows: TGTGCCAGCAGCTTGTTCTCTTTGGGTGAGCAGTACTTC. It codes for CASSLFSLGEQYF.

The CDR3 DNA follows: TGTGCCAGCAGACCTACAAAGGAGGCCTACGAGCAGTACTTC. This sequence encodes CASRPTKEAYEQYF. The chain links TRBV11-2 to TRBJ2-7; a weak D match, TRBD2 (5 bases). The V gene's germline CDR1 is SGHAT and CDR2 FQNNGV. The CDR3 runs 14 residues. The V end lost 6 bases, the J end lost 2 bases, and 14 bases lay between the germline ends. Full variable domain (missing parts from reference TRBV11-2 and TRBJ2-7): EAGVAQSPRYKIIEKRQSVAFWCNPISGHATLYWYQQILGQGPKLLIQFQNNGVVDDSQLPKDRFSAERLKGVDSTLKIQPAKLEDSAVYLCASRPTKEAYEQYFGPGTRLTVT.

The chain employs TRBV3-1 (or the pseudogene TRBV3-2) and TRBJ1-6, with D maybe TRBD1 (5 bases). Germline loops: CDR1 LGHDT, CDR2 YNNKEL (reference sequence). The length of the CDR3 is 17 residues. Trimming stripped 1 base from V and 0 bases from J, with 10 bases between. As DNA, the CDR3 is TGTGCCAGCAGCCAAGTACGGGGCGGCTCCTATAATTCACCCCTCCACTTT. Translating it yields CASSQVRGGSYNSPLHF.

This chain joins TRBV5-1 and TRBJ2-2; no firm D call. The V and J ends lost 3 bases and 2 bases respectively, with 11 bases between them. In germline, CDR1 is SGHRS, CDR2 YFSETQ. CDR3 length equals 15 residues. CDR3 DNA sequence: TGCGCCAGCAGCTGGGCCAGGCCAAACACCGGGGAGCTGTTTTTT. Its protein is CASSWARPNTGELFF.

Concerning this clone itself: One end of the junction is discordant with germline, which a read error may explain. The CDR3 is CASSLADRGPLKGTEAFF. CDR3 in DNA: TGTGCTAGCAGCTTAGCAGACAGGGGACCTCTCAAGGGCACTGAAGCTTTCTTT. The J gene is TRBJ1-1, the V gene TRBV7-7; 8 bases map to TRBD1. The CDR3 is made up of 18 amino acids. Germline values: CDR1 SSHAT, CDR2 FNYEAQ (reference sequence).

The table lists this clone with a few counts. This CDR3 is also generated by other DNA sequences in the sample. J is TRBJ1-1 and V is TRBV7-3, with D uncertain. V was clipped by 5 bases and J by 0 bases, with 7 bases between them. CDR3 length equals 13 residues. CDR1 and CDR2 (germline): SGHTA, FQGTGA. CDR3 bases: TGTGCCAGCAGCCTGACACTGAACACTGAAGCTTTCTTT. Residues: CASSLTLNTEAFF.

This chain links TRBV6-4 with TRBJ1-6; D gene unclear. V gave up 0 bases and J gave up 6 bases, with 12 bases separating them. CDR3 length: 16 amino acids. Germline V CDR1 and CDR2: MRHNA, SNTAGT. The CDR3, as DNA: TGTGCCAGCAGTGACTCGTCGGACGGAACTAATTCACCCCTCCACTTT. It translates to CASSDSSDGTNSPLHF.

This chain joins TRBV12-3 or TRBV12-4 and TRBJ1-1, with 9 bases aligning to TRBD1. This CDR3 is 13 amino acids long. V shed 6 bases and J 4 bases; nucleotides not matched to a gene: 3. The DNA for the CDR3 is TGTGCCAGCAGGACACAGGGGGCCACTGAAGCTTTCTTT. Its protein is CASRTQGATEAFF.

The chain recombines TRBV30 with TRBJ2-7; D unresolved. V lost 4 bases and J lost 1, with 14 bases in between. The CDR3 extends over 14 amino acids. Germline V gene data show CDR1 as GTSNPN and CDR2 as SVGIG (reference sequence). CDR3 sequence reads: CAWNIGSRSYEQYF. Here the CDR3 DNA reads TGTGCCTGGAATATCGGTTCGAGGTCCTACGAGCAGTACTTC.

This clone was seen only a few times. CDR3 sequence reads: CASSLRGDQPQHF. As DNA, the CDR3 is TGTGCCAGCAGCTTAAGGGGCGACCAGCCCCAGCATTTT. J is TRBJ1-5 and V is TRBV7-9, with D perhaps TRBD1 (5 bases). This CDR3 spans 13 amino acids. Trimming left V 2 bases short and J 7 bases short, with 9 bases between. Looked up from germline, CDR1 is SEHNR and CDR2 is FQNEAQ (reference sequence). Together with reference TRBV7-9 and TRBJ1-5, the CDR3 gives the full variable domain: DTGVSQNPRHKITKRGQNVTFRCDPISEHNRLYWYRQTLGQGPEFLTYFQNEAQLEKSRLLSDRFSAERPKGSFSTLEIQRTEQGDSAMYLCASSLRGDQPQHFGDGTRLSIL.

V and J are TRBV7-8 and TRBJ1-2; possibly TRBD1 for D (5 bases). V gave up 6 bases and J gave up 6 bases, with 26 bases separating them. The germline V gene encodes CDR1 SGHVS and CDR2 FQNEAQ. This CDR3 comprises 17 residues. This CDR3 reads CASSQVGGKPGRDGYTF. The DNA of the CDR3 is TGTGCCAGCAGTCAAGTGGGGGGTAAACCTGGGAGGGATGGCTACACCTTC.

This sequence joins TRBV13 and TRBJ2-1; the match to TRBD2 covers 8 bases. The CDR3 is 15 residues long. Germline loops: CDR1 PRHDT, CDR2 FYEKMQ (reference sequence). The V segment lost 5 bases and the J segment 8 bases; nucleotides outside the gene matches: 11. Here the CDR3 DNA reads TGTGCCAGCAGCGCGGGGGGCGATATACGGGATGAGCAGTTCTTC. As protein: CASSAGGDIRDEQFF.